The 10 T cell receptor beta chains below were found in one sample sequenced in a study of blood T cell repertoires in COVID-19. The data were produced by immunoSEQ multiplex PCR, yet TCRdb's version contains in-frame clones alone and is incomplete. The table records over 200,000 clones, 88% of them present only once. Source material: peripheral blood. All receptors derive from a woman aged 60-75 years with acute or convalescent COVID-19.

This clone was detected ten times or more. Other nucleotide sequences in the sample specify the same CDR3. The V and J genes are TRBV5-1 and TRBJ2-5; 7 bases map to TRBD1. The CDR3 is 14 residues long. The junction had 4 bases not matched to a gene; V was cut back by 0 bases and J by 5 bases. The germline V gene has CDR1 SGHRS and CDR2 YFSETQ. The CDR3 DNA follows: TGCGCCAGCAGCTTGGGAGGGGGCTTGGAGACCCAGTACTTC. Its translation: CASSLGGGLETQYF.

The genes are TRBV21-1 and TRBJ1-2. TRBV21-1 is assigned pseudogene status. This CDR3 region has 16 residues. The CDR3 reads CASSKTPEVDNYGYTF. The CDR3 nucleotides are TGTGCCAGCAGCAAAACTCCCGAAGTAGATAACTATGGCTACACCTTC.

The chain uses TRBV27 and TRBJ2-7; D is perhaps TRBD1 (5 bases). Trimming cost V 6 bases and J 7 bases, with 19 bases left between them. This CDR3 has 14 residues. Germline values: CDR1 MNHEY, CDR2 SMNVEV (reference sequence). The CDR3 DNA reads as TGTGCCAGCAGGGGGTCAGGGCTTCCTTGGGAGCAGTACTTC. Translated, it gives CASRGSGLPWEQYF.

The chain uses TRBV9 and TRBJ2-4, with TRBD1 identical over 7 bases. CDR3 size: 16 residues. The germline CDR1 and CDR2 sequences are SGDLS and YYNGEE. V shed 3 bases and J 0 bases; nucleotides not matched to a gene: 6. The CDR3 spells CASSAGDRLAKNIQYF. The CDR3 nucleotides read TGTGCCAGCAGCGCCGGGGACAGACTAGCCAAAAACATTCAGTACTTC.

This chain connects TRBV7-2 to TRBJ1-2; D uncertain. The germline V gene has CDR1 SGHTA and CDR2 FQGNSA. The V end lost 2 bases, the J end lost 6 bases, and 10 bases lay between the germline ends. This CDR3 spans 13 amino acids. In DNA, the CDR3 is TGTGCCAGCAGCTTAAACCGCGGGGATGGCTACACCTTC. Protein sequence: CASSLNRGDGYTF.

This chain uses TRBV7-9 with TRBJ1-3, with unresolved D. Trimming took 5 bases from V and 0 from J, leaving 20 bases between them. The CDR3 extends over 18 amino acids. CDR1 is SEHNR and CDR2 is FQNEAQ in the germline V gene (reference sequence). DNA of the CDR3: TGTGCCAGCAGCCGCTACGTGGGGAGATACGACTCTGGAAACACCATATATTTT. Translated, it gives CASSRYVGRYDSGNTIYF.

This chain connects TRBV7-8 to TRBJ2-1, with 11 bases lining up with TRBD2. V shed 7 bases, J shed 9 bases, and the junction held 14 bases outside the gene matches. The CDR3 loop spans 16 amino acids. Per the germline V gene, CDR1 is SGHVS and CDR2 is FQNEAQ. The CDR3 here is CASTTTSGRSGGEQFF. CDR3 in DNA: TGTGCCAGCACCACCACTAGCGGGAGATCGGGTGGTGAGCAGTTCTTC.

The rearrangement uses TRBV5-1 and TRBJ2-3; TRBD2 might be the D (6 bases). V gave up 3 bases and J gave up 1 base, with 12 bases separating them. There are 15 residues in the CDR3. Per the germline V gene, CDR1 is SGHRS and CDR2 is YFSETQ. The chain's CDR3 is CASSYLATRTDTQYF. CDR3 nucleotide sequence: TGCGCCAGCAGCTATCTAGCGACCCGCACAGATACGCAGTATTTT.

The chain uses TRBV30 and TRBJ1-6; 7 positions agree with TRBD1. The ends lost 3 bases at V and 9 bases at J; junction bases unmatched: 5. CDR3 length equals 13 residues. Looked up from germline, CDR1 is GTSNPN and CDR2 is SVGIG (reference sequence). CDR3 residues: CAWSVTGASPLHF. DNA for the CDR3: TGTGCCTGGAGCGTCACAGGGGCTTCACCCCTCCACTTT.

The rearrangement links TRBV28 to TRBJ1-5; possibly TRBD1 for D (5 bases). Looked up from germline, CDR1 is MDHEN and CDR2 is SYDVKM. This CDR3 comprises 12 residues. V lost 5 bases, J lost 7 bases, and 9 bases lay in between. CDR3 DNA sequence: TGTGCCAGCAGTCCCCAGGGCCAGCCCCAGCATTTT. This codes for CASSPQGQPQHF. The full variable domain, in which reference TRBV28 and TRBJ1-5 provide the parts outside the CDR3, is DVKVTQSSRYLVKRTGEKVFLECVQDMDHENMFWYRQDPGLGLRLIYFSYDVKMKEKGDIPEGYSVSREKKERFSLILESASTNQTSMYLCASSPQGQPQHFGDGTRLSIL.